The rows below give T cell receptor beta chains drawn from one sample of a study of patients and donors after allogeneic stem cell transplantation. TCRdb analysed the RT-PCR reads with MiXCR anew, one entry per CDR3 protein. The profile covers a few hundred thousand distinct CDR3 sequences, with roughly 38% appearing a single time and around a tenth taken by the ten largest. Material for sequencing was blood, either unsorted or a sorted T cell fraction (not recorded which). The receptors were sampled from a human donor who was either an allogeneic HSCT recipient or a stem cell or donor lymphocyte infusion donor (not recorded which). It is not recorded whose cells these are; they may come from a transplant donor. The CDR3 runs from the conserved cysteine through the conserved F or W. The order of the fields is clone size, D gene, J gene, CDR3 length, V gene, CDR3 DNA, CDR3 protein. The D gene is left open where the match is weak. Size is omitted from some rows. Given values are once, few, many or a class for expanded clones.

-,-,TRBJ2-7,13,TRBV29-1,TGCAGCGTTCAGTCGGACGGATCCTACGAGCAGTACTTC,CSVQSDGSYEQYF
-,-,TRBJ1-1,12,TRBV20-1,TGCAGTGCTAGGCCGGGGGCCACTGAAGCTTTCTTT,CSARPGATEAFF
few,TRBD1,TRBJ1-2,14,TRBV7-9,TGTGCCAGCAGCTTTCACGGGACAGGAAAGGGCTACACCTTC,CASSFHGTGKGYTF
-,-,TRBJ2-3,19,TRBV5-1,TGCGCCAGCAGCTCTAGGGCCTCGGGACATCGCACGAACACAGATACGCAGTATTTT,CASSSRASGHRTNTDTQYF
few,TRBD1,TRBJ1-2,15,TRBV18,TGTGCCAGCTCACCGACAGGGCTAGTCAGCTATGGCTACACCTTC,CASSPTGLVSYGYTF
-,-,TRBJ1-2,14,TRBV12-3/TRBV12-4,TGTGCCAGCAGTTTAAGGGCAGCCCCCTATGGCTACACCTTC,CASSLRAAPYGYTF
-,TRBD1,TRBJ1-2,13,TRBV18,TGTGCCAGCTCACCGGGACAGGCTGCTGGCTACACCTTC,CASSPGQAAGYTF
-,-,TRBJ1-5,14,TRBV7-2,TGTGCCAGCAGCTTATTAGGGCGTTATCAGCCCCAGCATTTT,CASSLLGRYQPQHF
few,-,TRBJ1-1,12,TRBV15,TGTGCCACCTCCCGACAGTCCACTGAAGCTTTCTTT,CATSRQSTEAFF
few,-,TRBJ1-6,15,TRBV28,TGTGCCAGCAGTCAACAAGAGGGACGGCGTGCACCCCTCCACTTT,CASSQQEGRRAPLHF
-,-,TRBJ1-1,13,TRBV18,TGTGCCAGCTCACCTCACAAGAACACTGAAGCTTTCTTT,CASSPHKNTEAFF
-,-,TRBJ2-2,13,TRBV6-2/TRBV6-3,TGTGCCAGCAGTTACTGGAGGGTAGACAAGGTGTTTTTT,CASSYWRVDKVFF
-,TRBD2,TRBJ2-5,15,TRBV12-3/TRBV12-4,TGTGCCAGCAGTGTTAGCGGGGGGTTACAAGAGACCCAGTACTTC,CASSVSGGLQETQYF
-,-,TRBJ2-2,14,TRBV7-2,TGTGCCAGCAGCCCCTACAGGGTCACCGGGGAGCTGTTTTTT,CASSPYRVTGELFF
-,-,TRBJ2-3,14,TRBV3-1,TGTGCCAGCAGCCTGGGAGGGGGCAGAGATACGCAGTATTTT,CASSLGGGRDTQYF
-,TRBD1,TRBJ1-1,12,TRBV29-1,TGCAGCCTGCGACAGGGCAGGACTGAAGCTTTCTTT,CSLRQGRTEAFF
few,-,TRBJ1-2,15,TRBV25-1,TGTGCCAGCAGTGGTAAGACAGGCTCCGTCTATGGCTACACCTTC,CASSGKTGSVYGYTF
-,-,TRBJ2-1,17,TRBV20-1,TGCAGTGCTAGAGGGGTTGTAGCGCCTAGCTCCTACAATGAGCAGTTCTTC,CSARGVVAPSSYNEQFF
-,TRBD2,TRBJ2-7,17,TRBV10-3,TGTGCCATCAGGACCACCTCACTAGCGGGGGGGCCCCACGAGCAGTACTTC,CAIRTTSLAGGPHEQYF
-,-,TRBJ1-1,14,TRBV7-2,TGTGCCAGCAGCGTCTACAGGGAAAACACTGAAGCTTTCTTT,CASSVYRENTEAFF
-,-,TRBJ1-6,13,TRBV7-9,TGTGCCAGCAGCTTAGAGGCAGGGCAGGCCCTCCACTTT,CASSLEAGQALHF
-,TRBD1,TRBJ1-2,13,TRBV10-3,TGTGCCGTTCACCCTGGGGACAGGGGGCTTCGCACCTTC,CAVHPGDRGLRTF
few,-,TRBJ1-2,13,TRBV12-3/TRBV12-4,TGTGCCAGCAGCGCCGACGTTAACTATGGCTACACCTTC,CASSADVNYGYTF
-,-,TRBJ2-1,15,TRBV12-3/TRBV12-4,TGTGCCAGCAGTTCGAAGTGGCGGGTTTGGAGTGAGCAGTTCTTC,CASSSKWRVWSEQFF
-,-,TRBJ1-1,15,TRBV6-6,TGTGCCAGCAGTTACCGAGGGATGGCGGACACTGAAGCTTTCTTT,CASSYRGMADTEAFF
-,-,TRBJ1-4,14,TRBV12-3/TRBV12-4,TGTGCCAGCAGTTTAGCAGGGGGTAATGAAAAACTGTTTTTT,CASSLAGGNEKLFF
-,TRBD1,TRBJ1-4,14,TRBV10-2,TGCGCCAGCAGGCAGGGGGCGGCTAATGAAAAACTGTTTTTT,CASRQGAANEKLFF
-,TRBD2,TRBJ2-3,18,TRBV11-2,TGTGCCAGCAGCTTAGGACTAGCGGGGGTATTGAACACAGATACGCAGTATTTT,CASSLGLAGVLNTDTQYF
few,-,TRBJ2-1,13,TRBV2,TGTGCCAGCTTGACTAGTTTAGTTGATGAGCAGTTCTTC,CASLTSLVDEQFF
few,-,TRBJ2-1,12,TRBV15,TGTGCCACCAGCAGGAGGGGAAATGAGCAGTTCTTC,CATSRRGNEQFF
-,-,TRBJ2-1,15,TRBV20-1,TGCAGTGCTAGTAATCCCGAGCCGGTGGGCAATGAGCAGTTCTTC,CSASNPEPVGNEQFF
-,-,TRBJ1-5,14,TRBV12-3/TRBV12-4,TGTGCCAGCAGTTTATGGCAGGACAATCAGCCCCAGCATTTT,CASSLWQDNQPQHF
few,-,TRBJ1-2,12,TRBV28,TGTGCCAGCAGTTTCCCAGGATCGAGCTACACCTTC,CASSFPGSSYTF
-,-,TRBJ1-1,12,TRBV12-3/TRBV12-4,TGTGCCAGCAGGTCACTAGGCACGGTGCCTTTCTTT,CASRSLGTVPFF
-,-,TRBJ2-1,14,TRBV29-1,TGCAGCGTTGAACGTGCAGGGGGAGGGGATGAGCAGTTCTTC,CSVERAGGGDEQFF
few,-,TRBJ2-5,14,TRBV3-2,TGTGCCAGCAGCCAAGAGGTGAATGAAGAGACCCAGTACTTC,CASSQEVNEETQYF
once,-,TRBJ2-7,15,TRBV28,TGTGCCAGCAGCCCGACTCCCTCCAGCTCCTACGAGCAGTACTTC,CASSPTPSSSYEQYF
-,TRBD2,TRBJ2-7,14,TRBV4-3,TGCGCCAGTCTGTCGGCTAGCGGGGACTACGAGCAGTACTTC,CASLSASGDYEQYF
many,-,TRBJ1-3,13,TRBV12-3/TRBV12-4,TGTGCCAGCAGTAGGAACTCTGGAAACACCATATATTTT,CASSRNSGNTIYF
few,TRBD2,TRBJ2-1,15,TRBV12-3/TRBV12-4,TGTGCCAGCAGTTTCCTAGCGGGGGTAGGCGGTGAGCAGTTCTTC,CASSFLAGVGGEQFF
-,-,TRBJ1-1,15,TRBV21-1,TGTGCCAGCAGCAAAGTAACGGGGTTTAGCACTGAAGCTTTCTTT,CASSKVTGFSTEAFF
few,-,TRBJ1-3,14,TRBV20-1,TGCAGTGCTAGCTTTCACCTGTCGGGAAACACCATATATTTT,CSASFHLSGNTIYF
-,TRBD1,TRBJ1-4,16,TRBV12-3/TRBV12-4,TGTGCCAGCAGTCTCCCTCCGGGACAGTCTAATGAAAAACTGTTTTTT,CASSLPPGQSNEKLFF
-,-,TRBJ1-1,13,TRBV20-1,TGCAGTGCTTTACAGGGAACTAACACTGAAGCTTTCTTT,CSALQGTNTEAFF
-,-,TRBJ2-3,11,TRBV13,TGTGCCAGCAGCGCCAGCGATACGCAGTATTTT,CASSASDTQYF
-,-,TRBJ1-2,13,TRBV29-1,TGCAGCGTTGATTTAGCCGGGGGGCCTGGCTACACCTTC,CSVDLAGGPGYTF
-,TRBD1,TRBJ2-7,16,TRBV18,TGTGCCAGCTCACCTCCCTCGGGACAGGGCGGTTACGAGCAGTACTTC,CASSPPSGQGGYEQYF
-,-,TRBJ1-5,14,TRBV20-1,TGCAGTGCCAGAAGACCAGGTGGAAATCAGCCCCAGCATTTT,CSARRPGGNQPQHF
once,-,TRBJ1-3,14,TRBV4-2,TGTGCCAGCAGCCAAGATTCTGCAGCGCCCCGAATATATTTT,CASSQDSAAPRIYF
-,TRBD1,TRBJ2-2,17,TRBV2,TGTGCCAGCAGTGAACGTGGGACAGTCTTCAACACCGGGGAGCTGTTTTTT,CASSERGTVFNTGELFF
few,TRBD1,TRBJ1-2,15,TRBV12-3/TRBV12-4,TGTGCCAGCAGTTTAAGGGGGCGCGAGGTACATGGCTACACCTTC,CASSLRGREVHGYTF
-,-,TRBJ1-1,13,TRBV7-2,TGTGCCAGCAGCTTACGGGAAACCACTGAAGCTTTCTTT,CASSLRETTEAFF
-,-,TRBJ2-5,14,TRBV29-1,TGCAGCGTTGAACCGGGTTTCGGACAAGAGACCCGGTACTTC,CSVEPGFGQETRYF
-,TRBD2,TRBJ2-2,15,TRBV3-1,TGTGCCAGCAGCCTTCGGACTAGCGGGGCCGGGGAGCTGTTTTTT,CASSLRTSGAGELFF
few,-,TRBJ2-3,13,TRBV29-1,TGCAGCGTGTTTCCAGGGGGGGCAGATACGCAGTATTTT,CSVFPGGADTQYF
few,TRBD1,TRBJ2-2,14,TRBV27,TGTGCCAGCGGCACAGGGGGTTACACCGGGGAGCTGTTTTTT,CASGTGGYTGELFF
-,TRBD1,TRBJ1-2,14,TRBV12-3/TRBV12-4,TGTGCCAGCACTAAGGACAGGCCTTACGGGGGCTACACCTTC,CASTKDRPYGGYTF